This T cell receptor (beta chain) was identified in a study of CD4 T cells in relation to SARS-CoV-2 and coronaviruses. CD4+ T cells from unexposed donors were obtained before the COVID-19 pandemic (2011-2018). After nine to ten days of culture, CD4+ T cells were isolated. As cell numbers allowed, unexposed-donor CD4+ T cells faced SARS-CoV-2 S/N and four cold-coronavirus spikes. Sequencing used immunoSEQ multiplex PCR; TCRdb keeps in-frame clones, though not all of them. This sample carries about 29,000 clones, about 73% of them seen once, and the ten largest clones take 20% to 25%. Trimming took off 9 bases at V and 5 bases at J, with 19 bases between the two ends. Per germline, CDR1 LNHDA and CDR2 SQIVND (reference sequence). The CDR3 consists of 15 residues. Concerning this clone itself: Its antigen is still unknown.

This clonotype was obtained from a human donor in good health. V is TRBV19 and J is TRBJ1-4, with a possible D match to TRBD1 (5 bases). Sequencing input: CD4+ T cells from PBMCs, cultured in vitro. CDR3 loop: CASRSPGLPNEKLFF. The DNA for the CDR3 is TGTGCCAGCAGATCGCCGGGGCTCCCGAATGAAAAACTGTTTTTT.